This TCR beta chain appears in the sequencing data of a study of OX40 agonist ivuxolimab in advanced cancers. Points from the study as a whole: Expanded clones belonging to CD8+ T cells outnumbered, on average, those of CD4+. Expanded peripheral T cells had an undetermined antigen specificity.

V dropped 5 bases and J dropped 7 bases, with 9 bases sitting between them. The CDR3 covers 13 residues. Germline-derived CDR1 and CDR2 are SGHTA and FQGNSA. Peripheral blood came from all dose cohorts at three timepoints. Profiling relied on immunoSEQ multiplex PCR, and the TCRdb table lists in-frame clones only, not all of them. In the table there are under 75,000 clones, around 83% of which are singletons. On this clone: Its antigen is currently unknown.

The source of this sequence is an adult with an advanced solid tumor such as melanoma, head and neck, liver or kidney cancer. The input for sequencing was CD4+ or CD8+ T cells sorted from blood, taken in a trial of the OX40 agonist ivuxolimab. V gene TRBV7-2 combines with J gene TRBJ1-6; D is unresolved. The CDR3 is CASSLETNSPLHF. The CDR3 DNA is TGTGCCAGCAGCCTAGAGACCAATTCACCCCTCCACTTT.